This paragraph covers one TCR beta chain sequence. The antigen is not known. From germline, CDR1 is LNHDA and CDR2 SQIVND (reference sequence). The CDR3 has 14 amino acids. V lost 5 bases and J 5 bases, leaving 12 bases between the germline ends. Investigators divided CD4+ cells into CD45RA+ naive and CD45RA-negative memory subsets. Libraries were prepared by immunoSEQ multiplex PCR; TCRdb keeps only in-frame clonotypes and omits some of them. The table shows over 2 million clones, with 85% to 95% occurring only once. The sample belongs to a study of shared clonotypes between healthy human individuals. Study-wide background: CD4 naive cells filled three plates per donor, CD4 memory three, CD8 naive two and CD8 memory one. Overall study findings and caveats: With a handful of donors compared, around 5.4% of naive CD4 clonotypes were shared. Generally, estimated richness proved larger in naive subsets than it did in memory subsets.

The receptor was isolated from a man in his late teens or twenties in good health. The rearrangement uses TRBV19 and TRBJ2-2; D unresolved. Sequencing used naive CD4+ T cells sorted from blood. Indicated subset: CD45RA+ positively selected. Written as DNA, the CDR3 is TGTGCCAGTAGTTGGACCGACTCGACCGGGGAGCTGTTTTTT. This sequence encodes CASSWTDSTGELFF.